The 6 T cell receptor beta chains reported below all come from one sample, sequenced in a study of response to subunit inactivated influenza vaccine. TCRdb itself ran the RT-PCR reads through MiXCR, one entry per CDR3 protein. The table shows a few hundred thousand distinct CDR3 sequences, with 21% occurring only once. The sequences come from PBMCs from blood, collected 21 months after vaccination. All receptors come from a man aged 50 to 69 who received an inactivated influenza vaccine.

The table lists this clonotype with a few counts. The chain uses TRBV28 and TRBJ1-1; weak D call: TRBD1 (6 bases). The germline V and J ends were trimmed by 0 bases and 9 bases, with 20 bases remaining between them. The CDR3 is 16 residues long. Germline V gene data show CDR1 as MDHEN and CDR2 as SYDVKM. CDR3 nucleotide sequence: TGTGCCAGCAGTTTATGGGGCAGGGGAGGTAAAGGCCAAGCTTTCTTT. Protein: CASSLWGRGGKGQAFF.

V gene TRBV10-1 combines with J gene TRBJ2-5; 8 nucleotides align to TRBD1. From germline, CDR1 is WNHNN and CDR2 SYGVQD (reference sequence). The CDR3 spans 14 residues. Trimming cost V 3 bases and J 4 bases; bases outside gene matches: 4. The CDR3 loop reads CASSDDRGGETQYF. The CDR3 region has the DNA TGCGCCAGCAGTGATGACAGGGGTGGAGAGACCCAGTACTTC.

This clonotype turned up a few times. The rearrangement links TRBV12-3 or TRBV12-4 to TRBJ2-5; D remains ambiguous. CDR3 length: 12 amino acids. Trimming removed 6 bases at V and 3 bases at J, with 8 bases between. DNA of the CDR3: TGTGCCAGCAGGGCAGTTGAAGAGACCCAGTACTTC. It encodes CASRAVEETQYF.

The chain joins TRBV4-2 to TRBJ2-3, with 7 bases fitting TRBD2. Trimming cost V 4 bases and J 5 bases; bases outside gene matches: 9. Germline V lookup: CDR1 LGHNA, CDR2 YNFKEQ. This CDR3 is 15 amino acids long. The CDR3 sequence: CASSLRLADQDTQYF. DNA of the CDR3: TGTGCCAGCAGCCTTCGGCTAGCGGATCAAGATACGCAGTATTTT.

This clonotype was counted a few times. V is TRBV2 and J is TRBJ2-2; TRBD1 might be the D (7 bases). CDR1 SNHLY and CDR2 FYNNEI come from the germline V gene. The CDR3 loop spans 16 amino acids. Trimming removed 4 bases at V and 7 bases at J, with 19 bases between. In nucleotides, the CDR3 is TGTGCCAGCAGTGTTATTTCAGGGGGAGGCGGCGGGGAGCTGTTTTTT. This gives the protein CASSVISGGGGGELFF.

The rearrangement joins TRBV9 to TRBJ2-7; D might be TRBD2 (6 bases). CDR3 length: 13 residues. Germline V gene lookup returns CDR1 SGDLS and CDR2 YYNGEE. Trimming pared 4 bases from V and 6 bases from J, leaving 14 bases between. CDR3 protein: CASSPPGVSEQYF. As DNA, the CDR3 is TGTGCCAGCAGCCCCCCGGGGGTCTCCGAGCAGTACTTC.